These 28 T cell receptor beta chains originate from one sample sequenced in a study of blood T cell repertoires in COVID-19. Libraries were prepared by immunoSEQ multiplex PCR; TCRdb keeps only in-frame clonotypes and omits some of them. The sample has hundreds of thousands of clones, about 85% seen once; the top ten hold around 3.3%. Sequenced sample: peripheral blood. These TCRs come from a man aged 18 to 29 with active or convalescent COVID-19.

J is TRBJ1-4 and V is TRBV30; D is possibly TRBD1 (5 bases). Germline V lookup: CDR1 GTSNPN, CDR2 SVGIG (reference sequence). This CDR3 spans 12 amino acids. The ends were cut back, 2 bases at V and 7 bases at J, with 8 bases in the middle. The CDR3 reads CAWSQGPEKLFF. Written as DNA, the CDR3 is TGTGCCTGGAGTCAGGGCCCTGAAAAACTGTTTTTT.

This clone turned up a few times. V and J are TRBV2 and TRBJ1-1; D gene uncertain. Germline V gene lookup returns CDR1 SNHLY and CDR2 FYNNEI. V lost 2 bases and J 4 bases, leaving 8 bases between the germline ends. The CDR3 extends over 13 amino acids. CDR3 in amino acids: CASSERTLTEAFF. The CDR3 coding sequence is TGTGCCAGCAGTGAAAGGACTCTCACTGAAGCTTTCTTT.

This chain joins TRBV9 and TRBJ2-7; 8 bases map to TRBD2. Germline-derived CDR1 and CDR2 are SGDLS and YYNGEE. This CDR3 has 15 amino acids. The V segment lost 0 bases and the J segment 2 bases; nucleotides outside the gene matches: 4. CDR3 protein: CASSVAGGRTYEQYF. For the CDR3, the DNA is TGTGCCAGCAGCGTAGCGGGGGGGCGAACCTACGAGCAGTACTTC.

This chain uses TRBV9 with TRBJ1-3, with D perhaps TRBD1 (5 bases). CDR3 length: 14 residues. CDR1 and CDR2 from the germline V gene are SGDLS and YYNGEE. V was clipped by 2 bases and J by 3 bases, with 9 bases between them. CDR3 residues: CASSVGGNGNTIYF. The CDR3 nucleotides read TGTGCCAGCAGCGTGGGGGGAAATGGAAACACCATATATTTT.

This chain uses TRBV19 with TRBJ1-4; D possibly corresponds to TRBD1 (5 bases). CDR3 length: 17 amino acids. Germline V gene sequence: CDR1 LNHDA, CDR2 SQIVND (reference sequence). V lost 5 bases and J lost 3, with 19 bases in between. DNA for the CDR3: TGTGCCAGTAGTTTCCGCACCACAGGTGTAGCTAATGAAAAACTGTTTTTT. It encodes CASSFRTTGVANEKLFF.

V and J are TRBV2 and TRBJ1-5, with D unresolved. Trimming stripped 4 bases from V and 5 bases from J, with 12 bases between. Per the germline V gene, CDR1 is SNHLY and CDR2 is FYNNEI. This CDR3 contains 14 residues. CDR3 bases: TGTGCCAGCAGTGGGCAGATGCCTCATCAGCCCCAGCATTTT. Amino acid sequence: CASSGQMPHQPQHF.

This clone was observed a few times. The chain links TRBV30 to TRBJ1-6; D unclear. With 4 bases removed from V and 2 bases from J, the gap between germline ends came to 6 bases. The CDR3 sequence is 13 residues long. Per germline, CDR1 GTSNPN and CDR2 SVGIG (reference sequence). In nucleotides, the CDR3 is TGTGCCTGGAACGGGGCCTATAATTCACCCCTCCACTTT. Amino acids: CAWNGAYNSPLHF.

Here the CDR3 DNA reads TGTGGAACCTCAGCGCCAAACAATGAGCAGTTCTTC. Protein: CGTSAPNNEQFF. V usage is TRBV6-5 and J usage is TRBJ2-1; no firm D call. This CDR3 is built from 12 residues. Germline CDR1 MNHEY, CDR2 SVGAGI.

The rearrangement uses TRBV27 and TRBJ2-7, with D possibly being TRBD1 (6 bases). CDR1 and CDR2 from the germline V gene are MNHEY and SMNVEV (reference sequence). Trimming removed 5 bases at V and 4 bases at J, with 15 bases between. The CDR3 spans 14 residues. The CDR3 DNA reads TGTGCCAGCAGTAAGACAGGTGGCTTATACGAGCAGTACTTC. Protein sequence: CASSKTGGLYEQYF.

CDR3 residues: CASSPPSSSYNEQFF. Here the CDR3 DNA reads TGTGCCAGCTCACCACCGTCGAGCTCCTACAATGAGCAGTTCTTC. The chain joins TRBV18 to TRBJ2-1; D gene uncertain. This CDR3 is built from 15 residues. Trimming took 0 bases from V and 0 from J, leaving 6 bases between them. Germline values: CDR1 KGHSH, CDR2 LQKENI.

This chain joins TRBV11-2 and TRBJ2-5, with D unresolved. V shed 1 base and J shed 0 bases, with 9 bases lying between them. Germline CDR1 reads SGHAT; CDR2 reads FQNNGV. The CDR3 is 15 amino acids. CDR3 in DNA: TGTGCCAGCAGCTTAGGAGGTTTCTACCAAGAGACCCAGTACTTC. Translation gives CASSLGGFYQETQYF.

The genes are TRBV5-6 and TRBJ2-1; 10 nucleotides match TRBD2. The CDR3 extends over 14 amino acids. With V trimmed by 6 bases and J by 5 bases, 5 bases remained unmatched. The germline CDR1 and CDR2 sequences are SGHDT and YYEEEE. The CDR3 loop is CASIPSGSNNEQFF. The CDR3 nucleotides are TGTGCCAGCATCCCTAGCGGGAGCAACAATGAGCAGTTCTTC.

The chain has TRBV30 and TRBJ2-1; TRBD2 might be the D (7 bases). Germline CDR1 reads GTSNPN; CDR2 reads SVGIG (reference sequence). The CDR3 totals 15 residues. V was pared by 0 bases and J by 4 bases, with 13 bases between. The DNA for the CDR3 is TGTGCCTGGAGTGTTAGGGCGGGGGCTTACAATGAGCAGTTCTTC. Its protein is CAWSVRAGAYNEQFF.

The chain couples TRBV14 to TRBJ2-1; 9 bases are a match to TRBD1. After removal of 4 bases from V and 8 bases from J, the junction contained 9 bases not matched to a gene. The germline V gene encodes CDR1 SGHDN and CDR2 FVKESK. The CDR3 loop spans 15 amino acids. Here the CDR3 reads CASSPRQGVIHEQFF. As DNA, the CDR3 is TGTGCCAGCAGCCCGCGACAGGGGGTGATCCATGAGCAGTTCTTC.

The chain joins TRBV27 to TRBJ1-1; no definite D call. Germline V gene sequence: CDR1 MNHEY, CDR2 SMNVEV (reference sequence). V lost 1 base and J 4 bases, leaving 13 bases between the germline ends. The CDR3 runs 15 residues. CDR3 sequence (DNA): TGTGCCAGCAGTTTATATCCGGGAAGGACCACTGAAGCTTTCTTT. This sequence encodes CASSLYPGRTTEAFF.

This rearrangement joins TRBV5-8 to TRBJ2-3, with 9 bases fitting TRBD2. Germline CDR1 reads SGHTS; CDR2 reads YDEGEE. CDR3 length: 15 amino acids. V shed 4 bases and J 3 bases; nucleotides not matched to a gene: 6. CDR3 sequence: CASSKGLAVTDTQYF. CDR3 sequence (DNA): TGTGCCAGCAGCAAGGGACTAGCTGTGACAGATACGCAGTATTTT.

The CDR3 loop is CATSREGQGTYEQYF. The CDR3 DNA follows: TGTGCCACCAGCAGAGAGGGGCAGGGGACCTACGAGCAGTACTTC. This chain uses TRBV15 with TRBJ2-7; D is perhaps TRBD1 (6 bases). The CDR3 loop spans 15 amino acids. CDR1 and CDR2 from the germline V gene are LNHNV and YYDKDF (reference sequence). The germline V and J ends were trimmed by 0 bases and 2 bases, with 11 bases remaining between them.

This chain's CDR3 is CASSTGATEAFF. The DNA for the CDR3 is TGTGCCAGCAGTACAGGGGCCACTGAAGCTTTCTTT. V and J are TRBV6-2 or TRBV6-3 and TRBJ1-1, with 7 bases fitting TRBD1. This CDR3 has 12 residues. The J segment lost 4 bases and the V segment lost 5 bases, leaving 1 base of the junction unmatched. Germline V gives CDR1 MNHEY, CDR2 SVGEGT.

V usage is TRBV7-8 and J usage is TRBJ1-4; TRBD1 matches 7 bases. With 9 bases clipped from V and 4 bases from J, the junction kept 8 bases outside the gene matches. The germline gives CDR1 SGHVS, CDR2 FQNEAQ. The CDR3 totals 14 residues. Here the CDR3 DNA reads TGTGCCAGTCGAGGGGGACAGTTTAATGAAAAACTGTTTTTT. Its protein product is CASRGGQFNEKLFF.

CDR3: CASSSSSGNTIYF. DNA for the CDR3: TGTGCCAGCAGCTCGTCCTCTGGAAACACCATATATTTT. V and J are TRBV7-9 and TRBJ1-3, with D unresolved. V lost 4 bases, J lost 0 bases, and 4 bases lay in between. CDR1 SEHNR and CDR2 FQNEAQ come from the germline V gene (reference sequence). This CDR3 has 13 residues.

The chain carries TRBV9 and TRBJ1-1; D gene unclear. Germline V lookup: CDR1 SGDLS, CDR2 YYNGEE. CDR3 size: 15 residues. Trimming removed 0 bases at V and 3 bases at J, with 12 bases between. CDR3 nucleotide sequence: TGTGCCAGCAGCGTAGAGGGAGGAGGTTACACTGAAGCTTTCTTT. This translates into CASSVEGGGYTEAFF.

This rearrangement joins TRBV5-1 to TRBJ1-4; no definite D call. This CDR3 has 13 residues. The V gene's germline CDR1 is SGHRS and CDR2 YFSETQ. Between the trimmed V and J ends, which lost 5 bases and 6 bases, there was a span of 11 bases. The chain's CDR3 is CASSLDTYEKLFF. The CDR3 DNA sequence: TGCGCCAGCAGTTTAGATACTTATGAAAAACTGTTTTTT.

The chain combines TRBV10-1 with TRBJ2-1, with 13 bases lining up with TRBD2. The V gene end was trimmed by 4 bases and the J gene end by 6 bases; junction bases not matched to a gene: 0. CDR1 and CDR2 from the germline V gene are WNHNN and SYGVQD (reference sequence). The CDR3 consists of 14 residues. The chain's CDR3 is CASSGLAGGNEQFF. CDR3 bases: TGCGCCAGCAGTGGACTAGCGGGGGGCAATGAGCAGTTCTTC.

This chain uses TRBV6-6 with TRBJ1-2; D uncertain. The ends were cut back, 5 bases at V and 8 bases at J, with 21 bases in the middle. The CDR3 extends over 15 amino acids. The germline gives CDR1 MNHNY, CDR2 SVGAGI (reference sequence). The CDR3 DNA reads as TGTGCCAGCAGTACTCCGGGATCTCTGTACGGGGGCTACACCTTC. Its protein is CASSTPGSLYGGYTF.

This sequence joins TRBV5-8 and TRBJ1-5; 7 bases are shared with TRBD1. Losses at the gene ends were 4 bases for V and 0 bases for J; bases not matched to a gene: 7. Germline V gives CDR1 SGHTS, CDR2 YDEGEE. This CDR3 contains 16 residues. CDR3 loop: CASSKGTAYSNQPQHF. As DNA, the CDR3 is TGTGCCAGCAGCAAAGGGACAGCGTATAGCAATCAGCCCCAGCATTTT.

This clone was observed a handful of times. V is TRBV9 and J is TRBJ2-7; D perhaps matches TRBD2 (6 bases). Deletions cut 4 bases from V and 0 bases from J, with 17 bases between. Germline loops: CDR1 SGDLS, CDR2 YYNGEE. The CDR3 is made up of 16 amino acids. In DNA form, the CDR3 reads TGTGCCAGCAGCTTCAACCGGGACTCAAGCTCCTACGAGCAGTACTTC. Translating gives CASSFNRDSSSYEQYF.

The chain joins TRBV2 to TRBJ2-3; 11 nucleotides agree with TRBD2. CDR3 length equals 15 residues. In germline, CDR1 is SNHLY, CDR2 FYNNEI. V shed 4 bases, J shed 2 bases, and the junction held 2 bases outside the gene matches. CDR3 region: CASSGSGGVTDTQYF. CDR3 sequence (DNA): TGTGCCAGCAGTGGTAGCGGGGGGGTCACAGATACGCAGTATTTT.

The chain is built from TRBV5-1 and TRBJ1-1; TRBD1 is a possible D gene (5 bases). This CDR3 comprises 13 residues. V lost 0 bases and J lost 4, with 7 bases in between. In germline, CDR1 is SGHRS, CDR2 YFSETQ. The CDR3 bases are TGCGCCAGCAGCTTGGAAGACAGCACTGAAGCTTTCTTT. The encoded protein is CASSLEDSTEAFF. The complete variable domain, with remaining parts taken from reference TRBV5-1 and TRBJ1-1, reads KAGVTQTPRYLIKTRGQQVTLSCSPISGHRSVSWYQQTPGQGLQFLFEYFSETQRNKGNFPGRFSGRQFSNSRSEMNVSTLELGDSALYLCASSLEDSTEAFFGQGTRLTVV.